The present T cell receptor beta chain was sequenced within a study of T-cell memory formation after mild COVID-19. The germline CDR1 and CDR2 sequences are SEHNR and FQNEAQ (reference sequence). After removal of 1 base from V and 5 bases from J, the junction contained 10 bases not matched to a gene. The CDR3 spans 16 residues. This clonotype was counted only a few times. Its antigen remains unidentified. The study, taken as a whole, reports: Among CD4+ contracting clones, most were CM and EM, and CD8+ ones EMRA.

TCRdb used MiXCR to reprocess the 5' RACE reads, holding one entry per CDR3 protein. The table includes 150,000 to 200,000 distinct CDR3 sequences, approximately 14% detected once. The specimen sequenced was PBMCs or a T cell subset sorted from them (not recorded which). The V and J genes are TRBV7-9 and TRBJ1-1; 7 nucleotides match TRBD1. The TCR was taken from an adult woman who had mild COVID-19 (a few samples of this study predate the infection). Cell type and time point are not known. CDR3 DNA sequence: TGTGCCAGCAGCTTAGTAGGGACAGCTGAGGATACTGAAGCTTTCTTT. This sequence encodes CASSLVGTAEDTEAFF.